Following are 19 T cell receptor beta chains from one sample sequenced in a study of CXCR4 blockade with PD-1 therapy in pancreatic cancer. Assay used: immunoSEQ multiplex PCR; TCRdb lists only in-frame clones, some missing. The sample holds fewer than 4,500 clones, more than 35% seen once. Sample: tumor tissue. Receptors originate from a human donor with pancreatic ductal adenocarcinoma.

The chain has TRBV6-8 and TRBJ2-2; 9 positions match TRBD1. The CDR3 covers 14 residues. Germline values: CDR1 MNHGY, CDR2 SAAAGT. V shed 7 bases, J shed 10 bases, and the junction held 10 bases outside the gene matches. In nucleotides, the CDR3 is TGTGCCAGCAATGATAGACAGGGGGTGGTGGAGCTGTTTTTT. It encodes CASNDRQGVVELFF.

This clone has a handful of counts. The chain couples TRBV10-2 to TRBJ2-2, with D unresolved. Trimming took off 0 bases at V and 5 bases at J, with 10 bases between the two ends. The CDR3 sequence is 15 residues long. Per the germline V gene, CDR1 is WSHSY and CDR2 is SAAADI. The CDR3 DNA reads as TGCGCCAGCAGTGAGTCCTATCCCCCGACCGGGGAGCTGTTTTTT. It yields the protein CASSESYPPTGELFF.

This chain uses TRBV10-2 with TRBJ2-1; TRBD1 is a possible D gene (7 bases). V lost 3 bases and J lost 4, with 13 bases in between. Per germline, CDR1 WSHSY and CDR2 SAAADI. The CDR3 loop spans 15 amino acids. CDR3 DNA sequence: TGCGCCAGCAGTGAAGGCGGGACAGATTACAATGAGCAGTTCTTC. This translates into CASSEGGTDYNEQFF.

The chain links TRBV10-2 to TRBJ2-3; 12 nucleotides match TRBD2. The V segment lost 3 bases and the J segment 5 bases; nucleotides outside the gene matches: 3. Germline V gene sequence: CDR1 WSHSY, CDR2 SAAADI. The CDR3 is made up of 15 amino acids. The CDR3 reads CASSETSGGIDTQYF. In DNA, the CDR3 is TGCGCCAGCAGTGAAACTAGCGGGGGGATAGATACGCAGTATTTT.

This clone was picked up a small number of times. V usage is TRBV18 and J usage is TRBJ1-1; D not certain. The CDR3 is 13 amino acids. Germline-derived CDR1 and CDR2 are KGHSH and LQKENI. V dropped 4 bases and J dropped 4 bases, with 10 bases sitting between them. The CDR3 loop reads CASSQGGATEAFF. Written as DNA, the CDR3 is TGTGCCAGCTCACAGGGAGGAGCCACTGAAGCTTTCTTT.

This rearrangement joins TRBV28 to TRBJ1-2; D remains ambiguous. Germline V gene lookup returns CDR1 MDHEN and CDR2 SYDVKM. This CDR3 region has 13 residues. V lost 3 bases and J 7 bases, leaving 12 bases between the germline ends. This CDR3 is CASSLRLGGGYTF. The CDR3 coding sequence is TGTGCCAGCAGTTTGAGATTAGGAGGTGGCTACACCTTC.

This clone was observed a single time. The genes are TRBV19 and TRBJ2-1; 7 positions match TRBD1. The CDR3 totals 14 residues. The V gene's germline CDR1 is LNHDA and CDR2 SQIVND (reference sequence). J was trimmed by 1 base and V by 8 bases; bases with no gene match: 5. The chain's CDR3 is CASGLQGSYNEQFF. Written as DNA, the CDR3 is TGTGCCAGTGGTTTACAGGGGTCCTACAATGAGCAGTTCTTC.

The chain uses TRBV19 and TRBJ2-7, with D possibly being TRBD2 (7 bases). The CDR3 loop spans 13 amino acids. From germline, CDR1 is LNHDA and CDR2 SQIVND (reference sequence). Trimming left V 4 bases short and J 2 bases short, with 9 bases between. This chain's CDR3 is CASSRGGAYEQYF. The CDR3 bases are TGTGCCAGTAGTAGGGGGGGCGCCTACGAGCAGTACTTC.

The V call is TRBV18, the J call TRBJ2-2; 10 nucleotides align to TRBD2. Germline lookup yields CDR1 KGHSH and CDR2 LQKENI. Losses at the gene ends were 3 bases for V and 2 bases for J; bases not matched to a gene: 3. This CDR3 contains 16 residues. DNA for the CDR3: TGTGCCAGCTCACCTCGGACTAGCGGTAACACCGGGGAGCTGTTTTTT. Its translation is CASSPRTSGNTGELFF.

J is TRBJ1-2 and V is TRBV19; unclear D gene. V was clipped by 0 bases and J by 8 bases, with 13 bases between them. There are 14 residues in the CDR3. CDR1 and CDR2 (germline): LNHDA, SQIVND (reference sequence). The chain's CDR3 is CASSIENAVNGYTF. The CDR3, as DNA: TGTGCCAGTAGTATAGAGAACGCGGTAAACGGCTACACCTTC.

The V gene is TRBV19, the J gene TRBJ2-1; 13 bases are shared with TRBD2. V shed 2 bases and J 10 bases; nucleotides not matched to a gene: 8. Per germline, CDR1 LNHDA and CDR2 SQIVND (reference sequence). This CDR3 has 16 amino acids. Here the CDR3 DNA reads TGTGCCAGTAGTATAAAACTAGCGGGGGGGCGATTAGAGCAGTTCTTC. Residues: CASSIKLAGGRLEQFF.

This chain links TRBV9 with TRBJ1-3; D is ambiguous. The V gene lost 0 bases and the J gene lost 6 bases, with 16 bases spanning the gap. The CDR3 has 16 amino acids. The germline CDR1 and CDR2 sequences are SGDLS and YYNGEE. CDR3 DNA: TGTGCCAGCAGCGTAGATCCCGCAGGTCCTCTAAACACCATATATTTT. This translates into CASSVDPAGPLNTIYF.

The chain joins TRBV19 to TRBJ1-5; D unclear. V shed 4 bases and J shed 0 bases, with 7 bases lying between them. CDR3 length: 14 residues. CDR1 is LNHDA and CDR2 is SQIVND in the germline V gene (reference sequence). Here the CDR3 DNA reads TGTGCCAGTAGTACAAGGATTAGCAATCAGCCCCAGCATTTT. Encoded protein: CASSTRISNQPQHF. Together with reference TRBV19 and TRBJ1-5, the CDR3 gives the full variable domain: DGGITQSPKYLFRKEGQNVTLSCEQNLNHDAMYWYRQDPGQGLRLIYYSQIVNDFQKGDIAEGYSVSREKKESFPLTVTSAQKNPTAFYLCASSTRISNQPQHFGDGTRLSIL.

This clone was detected only a few times. The chain recombines TRBV9 with TRBJ2-1; D uncertain. Trimming removed 3 bases from V and 4 bases from J, with 11 bases in between. The CDR3 is made up of 14 amino acids. Per the germline V gene, CDR1 is SGDLS and CDR2 is YYNGEE. The CDR3 protein is CASSEGLGYNEQFF. The DNA of the CDR3 is TGTGCCAGCAGCGAGGGTCTAGGATACAATGAGCAGTTCTTC.

Relative to its sample, this clone is large. The chain employs TRBV11-3 and TRBJ1-4, with 10 bases fitting TRBD1. The CDR3 is made up of 16 amino acids. The ends lost 5 bases at V and 6 bases at J; junction bases unmatched: 9. Germline V gives CDR1 SGHNT, CDR2 YENEEA. The CDR3 sequence is CASSQGPGTGDEKLFF. CDR3 nucleotide sequence: TGTGCCAGCAGCCAAGGTCCAGGGACAGGGGATGAAAAACTGTTTTTT.

The chain links TRBV15 to TRBJ2-2; tentatively, D is TRBD2 (5 bases). Trimming removed 1 base at V and 5 bases at J, with 20 bases between. The CDR3 is made up of 18 amino acids. Germline V gives CDR1 LNHNV, CDR2 YYDKDF (reference sequence). The CDR3 reads CATSRVVNTRTSTGELFF. The CDR3 bases are TGTGCCACCAGCAGAGTTGTGAACACTAGGACGTCAACCGGGGAGCTGTTTTTT.

This clone was found a few times. The V call is TRBV28, the J call TRBJ1-2; D uncertain. Per germline, CDR1 MDHEN and CDR2 SYDVKM. V dropped 4 bases and J dropped 9 bases, with 15 bases sitting between them. The CDR3 loop spans 13 amino acids. The CDR3 bases are TGTGCCAGCAGTTCCGGGCCTCTCTCGAGCTACACCTTC. Translated, it gives CASSSGPLSSYTF.

This rearrangement joins TRBV30 to TRBJ2-2; no reliable D call. This CDR3 contains 13 residues. Germline-derived CDR1 and CDR2 are GTSNPN and SVGIG (reference sequence). The ends were cut back, 2 bases at V and 5 bases at J, with 9 bases in the middle. CDR3 in DNA: TGTGCCTGGAGTCCGCTTGGGACCGGGGAGCTGTTTTTT. Translating gives CAWSPLGTGELFF.

The genes are TRBV28 and TRBJ2-2, with D perhaps matching TRBD1 or TRBD2 (5 bases each). V lost 11 bases, J lost 6 bases, and 22 bases lay in between. The CDR3 covers 15 residues. CDR1 is MDHEN, CDR2 SYDVKM, per germline. The CDR3 coding sequence is TGTGCCGGCCTTTCGAGTCTCCGGGGACCCGGGGAGCTGTTTTTT. Translating it yields CAGLSSLRGPGELFF.